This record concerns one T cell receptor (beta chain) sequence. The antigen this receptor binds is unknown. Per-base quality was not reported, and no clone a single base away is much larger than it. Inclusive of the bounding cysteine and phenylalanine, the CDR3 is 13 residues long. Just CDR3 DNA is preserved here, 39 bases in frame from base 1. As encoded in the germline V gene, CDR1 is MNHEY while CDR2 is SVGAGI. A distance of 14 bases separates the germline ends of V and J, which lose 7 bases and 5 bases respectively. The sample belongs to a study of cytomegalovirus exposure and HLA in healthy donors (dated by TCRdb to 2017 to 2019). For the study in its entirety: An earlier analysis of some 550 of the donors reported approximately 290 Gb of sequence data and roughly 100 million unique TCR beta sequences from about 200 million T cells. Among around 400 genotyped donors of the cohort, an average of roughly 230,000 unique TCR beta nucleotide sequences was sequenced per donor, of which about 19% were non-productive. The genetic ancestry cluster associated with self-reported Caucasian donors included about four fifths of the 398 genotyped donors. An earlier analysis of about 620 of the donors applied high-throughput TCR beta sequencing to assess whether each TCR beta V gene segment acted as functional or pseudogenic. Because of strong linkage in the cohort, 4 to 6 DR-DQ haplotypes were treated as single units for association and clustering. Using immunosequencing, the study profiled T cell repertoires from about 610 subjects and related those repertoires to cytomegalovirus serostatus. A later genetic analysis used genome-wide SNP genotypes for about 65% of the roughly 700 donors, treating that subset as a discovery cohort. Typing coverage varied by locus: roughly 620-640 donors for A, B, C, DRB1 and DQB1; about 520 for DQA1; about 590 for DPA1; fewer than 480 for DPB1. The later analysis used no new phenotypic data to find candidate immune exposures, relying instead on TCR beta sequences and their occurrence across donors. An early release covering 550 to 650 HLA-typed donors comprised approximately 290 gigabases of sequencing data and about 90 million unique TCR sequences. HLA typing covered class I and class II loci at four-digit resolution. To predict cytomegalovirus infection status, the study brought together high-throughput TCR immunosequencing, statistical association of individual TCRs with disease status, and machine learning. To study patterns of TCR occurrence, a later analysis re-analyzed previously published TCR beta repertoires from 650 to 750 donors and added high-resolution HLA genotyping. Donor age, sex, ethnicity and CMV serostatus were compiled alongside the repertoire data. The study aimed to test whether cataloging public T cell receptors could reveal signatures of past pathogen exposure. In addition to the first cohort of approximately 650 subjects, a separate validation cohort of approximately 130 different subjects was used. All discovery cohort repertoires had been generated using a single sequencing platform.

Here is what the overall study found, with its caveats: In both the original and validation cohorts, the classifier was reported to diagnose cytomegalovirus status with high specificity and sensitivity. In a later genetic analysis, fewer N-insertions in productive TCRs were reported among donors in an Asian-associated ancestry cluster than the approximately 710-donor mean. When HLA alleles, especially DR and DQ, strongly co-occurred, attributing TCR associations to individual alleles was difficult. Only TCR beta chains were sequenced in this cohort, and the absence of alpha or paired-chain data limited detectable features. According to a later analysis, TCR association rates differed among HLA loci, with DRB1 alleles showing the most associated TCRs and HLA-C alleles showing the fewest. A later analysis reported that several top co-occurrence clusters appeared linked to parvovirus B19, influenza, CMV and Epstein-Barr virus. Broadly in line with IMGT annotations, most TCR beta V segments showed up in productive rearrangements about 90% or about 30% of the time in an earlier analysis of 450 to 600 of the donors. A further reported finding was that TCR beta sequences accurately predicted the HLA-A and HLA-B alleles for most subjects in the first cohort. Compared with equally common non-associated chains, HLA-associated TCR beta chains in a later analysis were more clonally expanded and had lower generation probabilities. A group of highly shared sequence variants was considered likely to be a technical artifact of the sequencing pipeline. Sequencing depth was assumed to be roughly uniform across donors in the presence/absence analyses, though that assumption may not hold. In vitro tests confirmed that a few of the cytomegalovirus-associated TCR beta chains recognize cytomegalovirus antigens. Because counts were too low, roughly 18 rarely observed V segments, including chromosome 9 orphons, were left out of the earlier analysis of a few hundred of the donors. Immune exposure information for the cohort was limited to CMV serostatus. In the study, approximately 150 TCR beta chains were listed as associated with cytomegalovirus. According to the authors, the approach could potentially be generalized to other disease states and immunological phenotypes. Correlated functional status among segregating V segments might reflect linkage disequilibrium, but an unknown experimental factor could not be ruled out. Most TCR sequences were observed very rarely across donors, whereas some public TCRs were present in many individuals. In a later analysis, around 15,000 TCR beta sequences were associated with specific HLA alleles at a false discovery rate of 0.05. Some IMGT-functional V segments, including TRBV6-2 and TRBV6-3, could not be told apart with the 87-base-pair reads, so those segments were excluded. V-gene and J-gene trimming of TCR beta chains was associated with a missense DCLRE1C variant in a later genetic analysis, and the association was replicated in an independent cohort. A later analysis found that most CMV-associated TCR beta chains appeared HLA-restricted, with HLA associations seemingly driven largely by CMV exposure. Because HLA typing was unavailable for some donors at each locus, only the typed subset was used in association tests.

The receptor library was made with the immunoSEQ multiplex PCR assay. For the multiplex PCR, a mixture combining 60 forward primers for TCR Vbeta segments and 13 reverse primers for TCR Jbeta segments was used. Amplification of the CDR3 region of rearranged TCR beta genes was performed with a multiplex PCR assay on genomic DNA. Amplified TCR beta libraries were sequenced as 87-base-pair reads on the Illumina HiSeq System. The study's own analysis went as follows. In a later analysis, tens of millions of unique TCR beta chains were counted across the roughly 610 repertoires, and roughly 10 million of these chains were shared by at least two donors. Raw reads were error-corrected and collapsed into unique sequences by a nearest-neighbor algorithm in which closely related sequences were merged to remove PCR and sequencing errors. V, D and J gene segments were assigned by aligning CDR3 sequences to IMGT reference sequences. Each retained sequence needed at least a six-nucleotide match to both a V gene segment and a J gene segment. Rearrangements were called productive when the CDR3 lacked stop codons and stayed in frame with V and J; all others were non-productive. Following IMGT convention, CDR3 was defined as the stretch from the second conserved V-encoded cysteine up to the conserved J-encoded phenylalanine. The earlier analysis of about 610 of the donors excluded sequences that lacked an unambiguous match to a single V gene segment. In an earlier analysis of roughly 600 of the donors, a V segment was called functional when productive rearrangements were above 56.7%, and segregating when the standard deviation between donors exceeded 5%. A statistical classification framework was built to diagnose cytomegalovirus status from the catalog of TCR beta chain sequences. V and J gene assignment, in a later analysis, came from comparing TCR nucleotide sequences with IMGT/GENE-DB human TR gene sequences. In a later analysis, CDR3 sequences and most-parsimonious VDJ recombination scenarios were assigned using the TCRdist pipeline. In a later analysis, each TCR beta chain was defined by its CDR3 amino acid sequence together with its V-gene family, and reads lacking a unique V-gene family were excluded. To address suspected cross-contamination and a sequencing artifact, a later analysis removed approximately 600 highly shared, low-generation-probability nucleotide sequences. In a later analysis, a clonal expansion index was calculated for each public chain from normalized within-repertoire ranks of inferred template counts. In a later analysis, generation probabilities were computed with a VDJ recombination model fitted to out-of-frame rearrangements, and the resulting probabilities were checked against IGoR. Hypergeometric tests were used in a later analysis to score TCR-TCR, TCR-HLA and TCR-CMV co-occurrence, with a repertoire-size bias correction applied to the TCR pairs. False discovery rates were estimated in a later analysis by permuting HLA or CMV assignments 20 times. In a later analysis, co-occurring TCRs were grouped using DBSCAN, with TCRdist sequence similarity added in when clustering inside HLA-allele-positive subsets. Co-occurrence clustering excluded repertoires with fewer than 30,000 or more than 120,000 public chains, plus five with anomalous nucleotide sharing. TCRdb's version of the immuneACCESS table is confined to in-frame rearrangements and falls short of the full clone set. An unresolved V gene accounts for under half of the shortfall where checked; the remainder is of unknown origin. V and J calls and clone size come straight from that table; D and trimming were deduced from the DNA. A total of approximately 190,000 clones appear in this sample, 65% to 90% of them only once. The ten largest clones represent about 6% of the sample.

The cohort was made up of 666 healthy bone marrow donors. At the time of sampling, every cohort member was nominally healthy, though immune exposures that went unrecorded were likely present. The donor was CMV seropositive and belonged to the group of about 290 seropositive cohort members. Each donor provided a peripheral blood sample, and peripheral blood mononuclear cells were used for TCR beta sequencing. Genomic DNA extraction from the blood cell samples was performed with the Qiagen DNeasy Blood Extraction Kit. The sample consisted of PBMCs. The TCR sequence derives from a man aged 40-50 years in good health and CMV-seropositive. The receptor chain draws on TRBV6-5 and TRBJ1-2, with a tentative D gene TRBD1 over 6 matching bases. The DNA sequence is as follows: TGTGCCAGCAAGGTGGCAGGGGAGTATGGCTACACCTTC. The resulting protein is CASKVAGEYGYTF.